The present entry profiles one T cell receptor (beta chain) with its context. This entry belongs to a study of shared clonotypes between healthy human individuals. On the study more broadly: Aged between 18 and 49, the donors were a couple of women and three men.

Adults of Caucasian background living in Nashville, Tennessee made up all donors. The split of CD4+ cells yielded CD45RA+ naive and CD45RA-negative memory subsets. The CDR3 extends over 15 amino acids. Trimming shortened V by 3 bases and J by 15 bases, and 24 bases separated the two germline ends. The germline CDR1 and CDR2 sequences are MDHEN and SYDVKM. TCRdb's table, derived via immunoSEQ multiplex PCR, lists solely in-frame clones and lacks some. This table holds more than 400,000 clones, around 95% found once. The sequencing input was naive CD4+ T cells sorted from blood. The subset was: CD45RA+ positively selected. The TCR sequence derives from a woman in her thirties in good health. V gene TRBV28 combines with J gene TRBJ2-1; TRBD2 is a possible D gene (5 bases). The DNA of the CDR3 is TGTGCCAGCAGTTTGCCCCCGGGAATGCCTGAAGCGCTGTTCTTC. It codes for CASSLPPGMPEALFF.